The sequence of this T cell receptor (beta chain) was determined in a study of shared clonotypes between healthy human individuals. In the case of this clone: Its target is unknown.

Study-wide results and caveats: Investigators collected only blood, and repertoires in tissues likely differ.

Germline V CDR1 and CDR2: SQVTM, ANQGSEA. The germline V and J ends were trimmed by 3 bases and 3 bases, with 13 bases remaining between them. The CDR3 has 14 residues. The authors ran unsorted PBMC replicate PCRs on about 310 ng DNA, approximately 31,000 T cell genomes. The authors sequenced unsorted PBMC DNA on ten immunoSEQ deep assay plates. Assay: immunoSEQ multiplex PCR; the TCRdb copy retains only in-frame clones and omits some. This table holds some 500,000 clones, over 60% found once. Caucasian adults residing in Nashville, Tennessee made up all the donors. The clonotype was recovered from a woman in her 40s in good health. Some clones in this sample may be carry-over from other donors' samples. Sequencing was done on a sample of PBMCs. The chain joins TRBV29-1 to TRBJ2-3, with D perhaps assigned TRBD1 or TRBD2 (6 bases each). In DNA form, the CDR3 reads TGCAGCGTTGAGACTAGGGGGGTGACAGATACGCAGTATTTT. It encodes CSVETRGVTDTQYF.